The 22 T cell receptor beta chains below were found in one sample sequenced in a study of primary melanoma T cells and metastatic recurrence. Only in-frame clones appear in the TCRdb table, and some are missing; sequencing was by immunoSEQ multiplex PCR. This sample carries 150 to 250 clones, 70% to 90% of them seen once, and the ten largest clones take 10% to 11%. The sample comprised melanoma tumor tissue. These receptors all come from a human donor with melanoma.

The chain recombines TRBV6-8 with TRBJ2-1; 7 positions match TRBD1. CDR3 length equals 17 residues. V trimming: 4 bases; J trimming: 7 bases; junction bases outside the gene matches: 16. CDR1 is MNHGY, CDR2 SAAAGT, per germline. The DNA of the CDR3 is TGTGCCAGCAGTTCATGGGCAGGGACAGTCCCAGGGAATGAGCAGTTCTTC. Its protein product is CASSSWAGTVPGNEQFF.

The rearrangement uses TRBV12-5 and TRBJ2-1; D remains ambiguous. The CDR3 extends over 16 amino acids. CDR1 and CDR2 (germline): LGHNT, FRNRAP. CDR3: CASTGPGWGVMDEQFF. CDR3 in DNA: TGTGCCAGCACCGGCCCAGGTTGGGGTGTTATGGATGAGCAGTTCTTC.

The rearrangement joins TRBV11-3 to TRBJ2-5; 7 bases map to TRBD1. CDR1 and CDR2 from the germline V gene are SGHNT and YENEEA. This CDR3 is built from 14 residues. V trimming: 5 bases; J trimming: 3 bases; junction bases outside the gene matches: 6. CDR3 DNA sequence: TGTGCCAGCAGCCTGGGACAGTATAAAGAGACCCAGTACTTC. The encoded protein is CASSLGQYKETQYF.

V gene TRBV25-1 combines with J gene TRBJ1-4, with 7 positions matching TRBD1. Germline V lookup: CDR1 MGHDK, CDR2 SYGVNS. Trimming removed 3 bases from V and 4 bases from J; junction bases left unmatched: 5. The CDR3 is 15 amino acids. The CDR3 DNA is TGTGCCAGCAGTGACCCGGGACAGCTTAATGAAAAACTGTTTTTT. It is translated as CASSDPGQLNEKLFF. Full variable domain (missing parts from reference TRBV25-1 and TRBJ1-4): EADIYQTPRYLVIGTGKKITLECSQTMGHDKMYWYQQDPGMELHLIHYSYGVNSTEKGDLSSESTVSRIRTEHFPLTLESARPSHTSQYLCASSDPGQLNEKLFFGSGTQLSVL.

The V gene is TRBV6-8, the J gene TRBJ2-2; 7 bases map to TRBD1. V gave up 6 bases and J gave up 5 bases; unmatched junction bases: 6. CDR3 size: 14 residues. The V gene's germline CDR1 is MNHGY and CDR2 SAAAGT. This CDR3 reads CASRPQGYTGELFF. The CDR3 nucleotides are TGTGCCAGCAGACCACAGGGGTATACCGGGGAGCTGTTTTTT.

This clone was recorded only once. This chain uses TRBV11-3 with TRBJ1-1; TRBD1 aligns across 7 bases. CDR1 and CDR2 (germline): SGHNT, YENEEA. The V gene end was trimmed by 6 bases and the J gene end by 0 bases; junction bases not matched to a gene: 4. CDR3 length equals 14 residues. The CDR3 sequence: CASRPGQMNTEAFF. The CDR3 bases are TGTGCCAGCAGGCCGGGACAGATGAACACTGAAGCTTTCTTT.

The J gene is TRBJ2-7, the V gene TRBV18; D is possibly TRBD2 (6 bases). From germline, CDR1 is KGHSH and CDR2 LQKENI. The ends were cut back, 1 base at V and 12 bases at J, with 19 bases in the middle. The CDR3 is 14 residues long. CDR3 amino acids: CASSPRRAGSDPYF. DNA for the CDR3: TGTGCCAGCTCACCACGGAGAGCGGGTTCGGATCCGTACTTC.

This sequence joins TRBV11-3 and TRBJ2-7; 7 positions match TRBD2. There are 15 residues in the CDR3. Unmatched junction bases numbered 11, after V lost 4 bases and J lost 5 bases. CDR1 is SGHNT and CDR2 is YENEEA in the germline V gene. CDR3 coding DNA: TGTGCCAGCAGCTCGACCGGGGGGTTGATCGACGAGCAGTACTTC. This encodes CASSSTGGLIDEQYF.

The chain combines TRBV6-8 with TRBJ1-1; the D gene is possibly TRBD1 (6 bases). CDR1 MNHGY and CDR2 SAAAGT come from the germline V gene. With 1 base removed from V and 1 base from J, the gap between germline ends came to 13 bases. This CDR3 is built from 16 residues. The CDR3 nucleotides are TGTGCCAGCAGTTACTTGACAGGTGGGGGGAACACTGAAGCTTTCTTT. Its protein is CASSYLTGGGNTEAFF.

This rearrangement joins TRBV4-1 to TRBJ2-7; D tentatively reads TRBD1 or TRBD2 (5 bases each). The V end lost 1 base, the J end lost 0 bases, and 10 bases lay between the germline ends. CDR1 is MGHRA, CDR2 YSYEKL, per germline. This CDR3 comprises 15 residues. CDR3 residues: CASSQGEGTSYEQYF. The CDR3 DNA reads as TGCGCCAGCAGCCAAGGGGAAGGGACCTCCTACGAGCAGTACTTC.

The chain is built from TRBV12-5 and TRBJ2-1; TRBD2 matches at 12 bases. The V gene's germline CDR1 is LGHNT and CDR2 FRNRAP. There are 19 residues in the CDR3. The DNA for the CDR3 is TGTGCCAGCAACCCAGGGGGGACTAGCGGGCATACGACCTACAATGAGCAGTTCTTC. Encoded protein: CASNPGGTSGHTTYNEQFF.

This clone was detected once. The J gene is TRBJ2-5, the V gene TRBV10-2, with D hard to call. Trimming shortened V by 4 bases and J by 4 bases, and 10 bases separated the two germline ends. The CDR3 spans 13 residues. Germline V gene lookup returns CDR1 WSHSY and CDR2 SAAADI. CDR3 in DNA: TGCGCCAGCAGTGGCCCCGGTTTAGAGACCCAGTACTTC. Encoded protein: CASSGPGLETQYF.

The chain is built from TRBV6-8 and TRBJ1-2; D perhaps matches TRBD1 (5 bases). CDR3 size: 15 residues. Germline CDR1 and CDR2: MNHGY and SAAAGT. Trimming left V 4 bases short and J 2 bases short, with 14 bases between. The CDR3 loop reads CASSSPERDNYGYTF. CDR3 sequence (DNA): TGTGCCAGCAGTTCCCCCGAGCGGGACAACTATGGCTACACCTTC.

The count of this clone is one. For the CDR3, the DNA is TGTGCCAGCAGTCACGGACTCGGCGGCGGGGAGCTGTTTTTT. This gives the protein CASSHGLGGGELFF. This chain links TRBV6-7 with TRBJ2-2; maybe TRBD2 (5 bases). TRBV6-7 has ORF status, its function being uncertain. CDR3 length equals 14 residues. V was cut by 5 bases and J by 7 bases, with 14 bases left in between.

The chain uses TRBV6-8 and TRBJ1-2, with 11 nucleotides matching TRBD1. The CDR3 runs to 15 residues. Trimming removed 10 bases from V and 4 bases from J; junction bases left unmatched: 11. Germline-derived CDR1 and CDR2 are MNHGY and SAAAGT. In nucleotides, the CDR3 is TGTGCCATCAGCTCCGGGACAGGGGGAATCTATGGCTACACCTTC. Its translation: CAISSGTGGIYGYTF.

This chain links TRBV6-8 with TRBJ2-2; maybe TRBD2 (5 bases). This CDR3 is 14 amino acids long. CDR1 and CDR2 (germline): MNHGY, SAAAGT. Trimming shortened V by 10 bases and J by 0 bases, and 12 bases separated the two germline ends. CDR3: CATLGLANTGELFF. CDR3 nucleotide sequence: TGTGCCACCCTCGGACTCGCGAACACCGGGGAGCTGTTTTTT.

This clone was counted once. V usage is TRBV11-3 and J usage is TRBJ1-2; D not resolved. CDR1 is SGHNT and CDR2 is YENEEA in the germline V gene. CDR3 size: 14 residues. The ends were cut back, 6 bases at V and 8 bases at J, with 19 bases in the middle. CDR3 in amino acids: CASSPPGSARGYTF. DNA of the CDR3: TGTGCCAGCAGTCCCCCCGGGTCAGCGCGCGGCTACACCTTC.

V is TRBV6-8 and J is TRBJ2-3; 8 bases match TRBD2. The V gene's germline CDR1 is MNHGY and CDR2 SAAAGT. J was trimmed by 4 bases and V by 5 bases; bases with no gene match: 8. This CDR3 contains 15 residues. The CDR3 coding sequence is TGTGCCAGCAGTGAGAAGGCGGGGGGCCCAGATACGCAGTATTTT. It translates to CASSEKAGGPDTQYF.

This clone was detected once. The CDR3 DNA sequence: TGTGCCAGCAGTTTGGTGGGGACCGGGACAGGGGGCAATGAGCAGTTCTTC. This gives the protein CASSLVGTGTGGNEQFF. This rearrangement joins TRBV28 to TRBJ2-1, with 11 bases matching TRBD1. The V segment lost 3 bases and the J segment 6 bases; nucleotides outside the gene matches: 10. CDR3 size: 17 residues. CDR1 and CDR2 from the germline V gene are MDHEN and SYDVKM.

This clone was counted a single time. This chain uses TRBV11-3 with TRBJ2-3, with 11 positions matching TRBD2. Germline CDR1 SGHNT, CDR2 YENEEA. V lost 5 bases to trimming and J lost 5 bases; unmatched junction nucleotides: 6. The CDR3 has 15 amino acids. The CDR3 sequence is CASSKLAGDGDTQYF. As DNA, the CDR3 is TGTGCCAGCAGCAAACTAGCGGGGGATGGAGATACGCAGTATTTT.

Here the CDR3 DNA reads TGTGCCAGCGGGGACCCTTACTATGGCTACACCTTC. Translated: CASGDPYYGYTF. The chain couples TRBV28 to TRBJ1-2, with D possibly matching TRBD1 (5 bases). The length of the CDR3 is 12 residues. In germline, CDR1 is MDHEN, CDR2 SYDVKM. V lost 8 bases and J 3 bases, leaving 10 bases between the germline ends.

The chain combines TRBV6-4 with TRBJ2-1; the D is unclear. The ends were cut back, 6 bases at V and 8 bases at J, with 8 bases in the middle. Germline-derived CDR1 and CDR2 are MRHNA and SNTAGT. This CDR3 spans 11 amino acids. The CDR3 DNA is TGTGCCAGCAGGCTTTCAGATGAGCAGTTCTTC. This sequence encodes CASRLSDEQFF.